Below are 20 T cell receptor beta chains sequenced from a single sample in a study of long-term antiretroviral therapy in people with HIV. Version v3.0 of the immunoSEQ assay was performed at survey level. Assay used: immunoSEQ multiplex PCR; TCRdb lists only in-frame clones, some missing. The sample consists of approximately 20,000 clones, almost 85% of them appearing once. The input for sequencing was unsorted PBMCs, taken 0.5 years after starting antiretroviral therapy. Receptor source: a man between 18 and 29 years old with HIV.

This sequence joins TRBV7-3 and TRBJ1-2; D remains ambiguous. The CDR3 covers 14 residues. The V end was cut by 0 bases, the J end by 6 bases, with 11 bases between. CDR1 is SGHTA, CDR2 FQGTGA, per germline. The DNA for the CDR3 is TGTGCCAGCAGCTTAACAGGGATCGGCGATGGCTACACCTTC. Protein: CASSLTGIGDGYTF.

The CDR3 loop is CASNGGDSNQPQHF. CDR3 DNA sequence: TGTGCCAGTAATGGGGGGGATAGCAATCAGCCCCAGCATTTT. The V gene is TRBV19, the J gene TRBJ1-5; D may be TRBD1 (5 bases). The CDR3 loop spans 14 amino acids. V gave up 7 bases and J gave up 0 bases, with 10 bases separating them. Germline CDR1 is LNHDA and CDR2 is SQIVND (reference sequence).

The genes are TRBV28 and TRBJ2-7, with 10 bases aligning to TRBD2. Trimming at V came to 6 bases and at J to 3 bases, leaving 8 bases not matched to a gene. The CDR3 totals 15 residues. Germline loops: CDR1 MDHEN, CDR2 SYDVKM. The CDR3 DNA sequence: TGTGCCAGCAGGATCTCTAGCGGGAGCGTCTACGAGCAGTACTTC. Protein sequence: CASRISSGSVYEQYF.

In nucleotides, the CDR3 is TGTGCCAGCAGCGTAGCGGTCGGGGCAGGGGATAACTATGGCTACACCTTC. The encoded protein is CASSVAVGAGDNYGYTF. J is TRBJ1-2 and V is TRBV9, with D tentatively TRBD1 (6 bases). The CDR3 length is 17 residues. V lost 0 bases and J 1 base, leaving 16 bases between the germline ends. Germline loops: CDR1 SGDLS, CDR2 YYNGEE.

The chain joins TRBV7-9 to TRBJ1-2; D uncertain. This CDR3 contains 16 residues. V lost 5 bases to trimming and J lost 4 bases, with 20 bases between them. CDR1 and CDR2 (germline): SEHNR, FQNEAQ (reference sequence). As DNA, the CDR3 is TGTGCCAGCAGCCTTAACCTGAGGGAAGTGAGCTATGGCTACACCTTC. Translation gives CASSLNLREVSYGYTF.

The chain recombines TRBV28 with TRBJ1-1, with D perhaps matching TRBD1 (5 bases). V was clipped by 7 bases and J by 0 bases, with 15 bases between them. The germline gives CDR1 MDHEN, CDR2 SYDVKM. The CDR3 spans 15 residues. The DNA of the CDR3 is TGTGCCAGCATCTTCGGGGACCGCATGAACACTGAAGCTTTCTTT. Translation: CASIFGDRMNTEAFF. The whole variable domain, remainder taken from reference TRBV28 and TRBJ1-1, is DVKVTQSSRYLVKRTGEKVFLECVQDMDHENMFWYRQDPGLGLRLIYFSYDVKMKEKGDIPEGYSVSREKKERFSLILESASTNQTSMYLCASIFGDRMNTEAFFGQGTRLTVV.

The sample holds one count of this clone. The J gene is TRBJ1-3, the V gene TRBV12-5; D gene unclear. The CDR3 has 12 amino acids. The germline V and J ends were trimmed by 1 base and 9 bases, with 7 bases remaining between them. Germline V gives CDR1 LGHNT, CDR2 FRNRAP. CDR3 protein: CASGLDLGTIYF. CDR3 nucleotide sequence: TGTGCTAGTGGTTTGGATTTGGGCACCATATATTTT.

The genes are TRBV6-5 and TRBJ1-1; no reliable D call. V dropped 1 base and J dropped 6 bases, with 6 bases sitting between them. Germline CDR1 is MNHEY and CDR2 is SVGAGI. The CDR3 spans 12 residues. This chain's CDR3 is CASSYWEAEAFF. CDR3 nucleotides: TGTGCCAGCAGTTACTGGGAGGCTGAAGCTTTCTTT.

This rearrangement joins TRBV5-6 to TRBJ2-7; D is possibly TRBD1 or TRBD2 (5 bases each). This CDR3 is built from 16 residues. Germline V gene data show CDR1 as SGHDT and CDR2 as YYEEEE. V lost 4 bases and J lost 5, with 22 bases in between. CDR3 nucleotides: TGTGCCAGCAGCCTCCGGGACCAAGACTATTTCCACGAGCAGTACTTC. It is translated as CASSLRDQDYFHEQYF.

The chain uses TRBV9 and TRBJ1-1, with D possibly matching TRBD1 (6 bases). V was trimmed by 4 bases and J by 6 bases, leaving 22 bases between them. This CDR3 is 16 amino acids long. The germline V gene encodes CDR1 SGDLS and CDR2 YYNGEE. CDR3 bases: TGTGCCAGCAGCCCGTATGGGACATCCACTAAGGCTGAAGCTTTCTTT. Amino acids: CASSPYGTSTKAEAFF. The full variable domain, with the rest looked up from reference TRBV9 and TRBJ1-1, is DSGVTQTPKHLITATGQRVTLRCSPRSGDLSVYWYQQSLDQGLQFLIQYYNGEERAKGNILERFSAQQFPDLHSELNLSSLELGDSALYFCASSPYGTSTKAEAFFGQGTRLTVV.

In this sample, this clone is medium-sized (0.01 to 0.1%). The chain links TRBV7-3 to TRBJ2-3; 7 bases are a match to TRBD1. The CDR3 covers 14 residues. V lost 4 bases, J lost 3 bases, and 4 bases stayed unmatched. Looked up from germline, CDR1 is SGHTA and CDR2 is FQGTGA. As DNA, the CDR3 is TGTGCCAGCAGCTCGACAGGGATTACAGATACGCAGTATTTT. It specifies CASSSTGITDTQYF.

This chain links TRBV5-1 with TRBJ2-7; TRBD2 matches 10 bases. The CDR3 length is 15 residues. Per germline, CDR1 SGHRS and CDR2 YFSETQ. V shed 3 bases and J 3 bases; nucleotides not matched to a gene: 6. The CDR3 spells CASSYSAGGGYEQYF. The CDR3, as DNA: TGCGCCAGCAGCTACTCAGCGGGAGGGGGCTACGAGCAGTACTTC.

The V and J genes are TRBV5-4 and TRBJ2-3; no reliable D call. V was trimmed by 0 bases and J by 6 bases, leaving 14 bases between them. The CDR3 has 15 residues. The germline CDR1 and CDR2 sequences are SGHNT and YYREEE (reference sequence). CDR3 DNA sequence: TGTGCCAGCAGCTTGGCCTCGACCGCTTACGATACGCAGTATTTT. Residues: CASSLASTAYDTQYF.

This clone showed up just once. This rearrangement joins TRBV2 to TRBJ1-5; D not resolved. Germline V gene lookup returns CDR1 SNHLY and CDR2 FYNNEI. Trimming removed 3 bases from V and 3 bases from J, with 12 bases in between. The CDR3 covers 15 residues. CDR3 protein: CASSESSGDNQPQHF. The CDR3 DNA reads as TGTGCCAGCAGTGAGAGCAGTGGAGACAATCAGCCCCAGCATTTT. The complete variable domain, with remaining parts taken from reference TRBV2 and TRBJ1-5, reads EPEVTQTPSHQVTQMGQEVILRCVPISNHLYFYWYRQILGQKVEFLVSFYNNEISEKSEIFDDQFSVERPDGSNFTLKIRSTKLEDSAMYFCASSESSGDNQPQHFGDGTRLSIL.

The chain has TRBV28 and TRBJ1-1; the D gene is possibly TRBD1 (6 bases). The CDR3 spans 14 residues. The germline CDR1 and CDR2 sequences are MDHEN and SYDVKM. Trimming left V 5 bases short and J 7 bases short, with 17 bases between. This chain's CDR3 is CASSRRSDRLEAFF. As DNA, the CDR3 is TGTGCCAGCAGTCGACGTTCGGACAGACTTGAAGCTTTCTTT.

This sequence joins TRBV9 and TRBJ2-1, with a possible D match to TRBD2 (5 bases). Trimming shortened V by 3 bases and J by 2 bases, and 21 bases separated the two germline ends. The CDR3 consists of 18 residues. Germline V gene sequence: CDR1 SGDLS, CDR2 YYNGEE. CDR3 sequence (DNA): TGTGCCAGCAGCGCGGCAAGAGGATGGAGCGGTCCCTACAATGAGCAGTTCTTC. Translation: CASSAARGWSGPYNEQFF.

The gene calls are TRBV9 and TRBJ1-1, with 8 bases matching TRBD1. Germline V gives CDR1 SGDLS, CDR2 YYNGEE. J lost 4 bases, V lost 3 bases, and 2 bases had no gene match. The CDR3 totals 13 residues. This CDR3 reads CASSETGGTEAFF. CDR3 nucleotide sequence: TGTGCCAGCAGCGAAACAGGGGGCACTGAAGCTTTCTTT. The full variable domain, in which reference TRBV9 and TRBJ1-1 provide the parts outside the CDR3, is DSGVTQTPKHLITATGQRVTLRCSPRSGDLSVYWYQQSLDQGLQFLIQYYNGEERAKGNILERFSAQQFPDLHSELNLSSLELGDSALYFCASSETGGTEAFFGQGTRLTVV.

The chain is built from TRBV4-1 and TRBJ1-2; 8 bases match TRBD1. After removal of 2 bases from V and 8 bases from J, the junction contained 16 bases not matched to a gene. The CDR3 spans 17 residues. Per germline, CDR1 MGHRA and CDR2 YSYEKL. The CDR3 DNA reads TGCGCCAGCAGCCAACCTCGGTTAGTGAGACAGGGGCAGGGCTACACCTTC. Its protein is CASSQPRLVRQGQGYTF.

The chain has TRBV11-2 and TRBJ1-3; D is undetermined. Trimming removed 5 bases from V and 0 bases from J, with 11 bases in between. The CDR3 totals 15 residues. In germline, CDR1 is SGHAT, CDR2 FQNNGV. CDR3 residues: CASSLTAVSGNTIYF. DNA of the CDR3: TGTGCCAGCAGCCTAACAGCCGTCTCTGGAAACACCATATATTTT.

This clone was recorded only once. The rearrangement joins TRBV27 to TRBJ1-5; D uncertain. CDR1 is MNHEY and CDR2 is SMNVEV in the germline V gene (reference sequence). This CDR3 is built from 17 residues. The ends were cut back, 3 bases at V and 3 bases at J, with 18 bases in the middle. The CDR3 protein is CASSLNSIAAINQPQHF. The CDR3 DNA reads TGTGCCAGCAGTTTGAACAGCATCGCCGCTATCAATCAGCCCCAGCATTTT.